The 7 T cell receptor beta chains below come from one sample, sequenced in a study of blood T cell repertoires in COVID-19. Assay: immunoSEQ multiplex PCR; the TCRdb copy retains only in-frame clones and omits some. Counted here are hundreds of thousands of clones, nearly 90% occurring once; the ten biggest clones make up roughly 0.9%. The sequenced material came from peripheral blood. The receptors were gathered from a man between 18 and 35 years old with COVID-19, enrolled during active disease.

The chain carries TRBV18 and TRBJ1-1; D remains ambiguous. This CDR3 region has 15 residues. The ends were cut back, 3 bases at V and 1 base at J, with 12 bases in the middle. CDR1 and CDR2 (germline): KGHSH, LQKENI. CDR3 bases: TGTGCCAGCTCACCCTTACCACAGCAGAACACTGAAGCTTTCTTT. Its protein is CASSPLPQQNTEAFF.

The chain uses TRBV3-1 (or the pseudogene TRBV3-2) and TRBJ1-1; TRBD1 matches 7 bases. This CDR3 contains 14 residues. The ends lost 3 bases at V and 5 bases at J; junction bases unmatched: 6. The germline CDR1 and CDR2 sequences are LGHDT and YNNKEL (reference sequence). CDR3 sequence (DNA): TGTGCCAGCAGCCAGCAGACAGGGCTGACTGAAGCTTTCTTT. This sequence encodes CASSQQTGLTEAFF.

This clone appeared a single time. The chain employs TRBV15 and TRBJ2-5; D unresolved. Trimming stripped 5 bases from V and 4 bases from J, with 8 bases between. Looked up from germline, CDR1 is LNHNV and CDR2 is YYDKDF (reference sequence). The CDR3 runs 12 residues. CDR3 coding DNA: TGTGCCACCAGCTTCTCAGGAGAGACCCAGTACTTC. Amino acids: CATSFSGETQYF.

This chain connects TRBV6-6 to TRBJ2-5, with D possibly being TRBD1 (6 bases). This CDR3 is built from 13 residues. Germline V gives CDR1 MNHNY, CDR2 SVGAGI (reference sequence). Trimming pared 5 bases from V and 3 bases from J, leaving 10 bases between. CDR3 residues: CASSGQSEETQYF. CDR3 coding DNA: TGTGCCAGCAGTGGACAGTCCGAAGAGACCCAGTACTTC.

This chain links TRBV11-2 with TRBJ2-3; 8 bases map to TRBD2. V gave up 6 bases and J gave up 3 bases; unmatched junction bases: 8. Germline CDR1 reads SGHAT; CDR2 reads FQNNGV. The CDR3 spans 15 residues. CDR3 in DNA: TGTGCCAGCAGTTCTCGGGGGGGTGAGACAGATACGCAGTATTTT. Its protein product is CASSSRGGETDTQYF.

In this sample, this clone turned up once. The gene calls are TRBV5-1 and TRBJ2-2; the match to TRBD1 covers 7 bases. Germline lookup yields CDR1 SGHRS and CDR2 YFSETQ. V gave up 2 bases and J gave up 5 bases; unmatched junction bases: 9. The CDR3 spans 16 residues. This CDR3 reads CASSFLGGVKTGELFF. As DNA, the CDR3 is TGCGCCAGCAGCTTTTTAGGGGGCGTCAAAACCGGGGAGCTGTTTTTT.

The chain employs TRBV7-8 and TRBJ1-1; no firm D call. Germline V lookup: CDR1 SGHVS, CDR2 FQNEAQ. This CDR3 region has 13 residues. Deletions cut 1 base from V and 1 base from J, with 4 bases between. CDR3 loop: CASSLDRNTEAFF. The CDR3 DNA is TGTGCCAGCAGCTTAGACAGGAACACTGAAGCTTTCTTT.